The source of this T cell receptor (beta chain) is a study of Ad26.COV2.S vaccination and SARS-CoV-2 variants. Turning to the study itself: In the COV1001 trial, the donor was in the Ad26.COV2.S arm.

Profiled with immunoSEQ multiplex PCR; TCRdb holds only in-frame clones, not every one. The sample shows around 240,000 clones, 88% of them seen only once. Trimming took 0 bases from V and 0 from J, leaving 3 bases between them. In germline, CDR1 is MNHNY, CDR2 SVGAGI (reference sequence). The CDR3 has 13 residues. As for treatment: about 20 received Ad26.COV2.S at low or high dose, single or two shots; about 5 received placebo; per-sample allocation not given. Specimens were obtained on day 63 following the first vaccine or placebo injection. A single count supports this clone. No antigen is known for it. Points from the study as a whole: Measures of TCR breadth and depth may have fallen short of total T cell responses. Substantial post-vaccination breadth of spike-specific CD8+ and CD4+ T cell responses was reported.

This clonotype originated in a person between 18 and 65 years old who received the Ad26.COV2.S COVID-19 vaccine or a placebo. V gene TRBV6-6 combines with J gene TRBJ2-7, with D uncertain. The sample here was peripheral blood, taken in a trial of Ad26.COV2.S vaccine versus placebo. The CDR3: CASSYSDSYEQYF. In nucleotides, the CDR3 is TGTGCCAGCAGTTACTCCGACTCCTACGAGCAGTACTTC.